This T cell receptor (beta chain) derives from a study of T cell responses to AZD1222 COVID-19 vaccine. Study-wide background: Samples with a second dose at about 4 or about 12 weeks were pooled together.

Some clones are missing from TCRdb's copy, which holds only in-frame ones; the method was immunoSEQ multiplex PCR. The data hold some 130,000 clones, with 80% to 90% observed a single time. This specimen consisted of peripheral blood, obtained on day 0 of AZD1222 vaccination. This TCR derives from an adult in good health.

CDR3 residues: CASSESNPVQGISGNTEAFF. CDR3 DNA: TGCGCCAGCAGTGAGTCGAACCCCGTCCAGGGAATTTCGGGAAACACTGAAGCTTTCTTT. The V and J genes are TRBV10-2 and TRBJ1-1; tentative D call: TRBD1 (5 bases). The CDR3 contains 20 residues. Germline CDR1 and CDR2: WSHSY and SAAADI. Trimming left V 0 bases short and J 2 bases short, with 25 bases between.